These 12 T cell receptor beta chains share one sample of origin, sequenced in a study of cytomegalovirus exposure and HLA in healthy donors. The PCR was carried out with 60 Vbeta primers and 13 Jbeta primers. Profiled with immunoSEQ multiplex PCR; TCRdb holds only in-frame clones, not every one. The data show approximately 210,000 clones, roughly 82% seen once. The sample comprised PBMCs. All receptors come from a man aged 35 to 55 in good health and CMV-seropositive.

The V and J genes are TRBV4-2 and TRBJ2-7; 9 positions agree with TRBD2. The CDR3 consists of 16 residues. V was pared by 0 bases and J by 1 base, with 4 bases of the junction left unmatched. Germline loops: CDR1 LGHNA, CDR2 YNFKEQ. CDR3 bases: TGTGCCAGCAGCCAAGAGCCTAGCGGGACGTCCTACGAGCAGTACTTC. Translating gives CASSQEPSGTSYEQYF.

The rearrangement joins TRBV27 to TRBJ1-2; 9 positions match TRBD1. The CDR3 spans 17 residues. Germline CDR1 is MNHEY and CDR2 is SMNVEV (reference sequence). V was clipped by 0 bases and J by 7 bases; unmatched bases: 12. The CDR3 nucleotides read TGTGCCAGCAGTTTATCGGTCGGGACAGGGAGGGTCTTTGGCTACACCTTC. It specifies CASSLSVGTGRVFGYTF.

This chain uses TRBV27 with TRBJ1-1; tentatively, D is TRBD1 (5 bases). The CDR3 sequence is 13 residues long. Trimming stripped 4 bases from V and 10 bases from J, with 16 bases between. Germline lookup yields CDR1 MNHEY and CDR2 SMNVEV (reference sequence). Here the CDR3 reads CASSSDMRLGAFF. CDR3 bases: TGTGCCAGCAGTTCGGACATGCGGCTTGGAGCTTTCTTT.

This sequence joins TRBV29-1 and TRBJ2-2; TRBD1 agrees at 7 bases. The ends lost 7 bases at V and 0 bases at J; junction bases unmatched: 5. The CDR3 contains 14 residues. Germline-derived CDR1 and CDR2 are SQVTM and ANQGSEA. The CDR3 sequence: CSALGQSNTGELFF. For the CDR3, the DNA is TGCAGCGCCCTGGGACAGTCGAACACCGGGGAGCTGTTTTTT.

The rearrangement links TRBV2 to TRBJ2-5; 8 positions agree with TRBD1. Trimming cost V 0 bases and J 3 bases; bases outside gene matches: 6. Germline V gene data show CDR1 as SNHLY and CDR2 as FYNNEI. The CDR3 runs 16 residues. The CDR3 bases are TGTGCCAGCAGTGAAGCCTACGGACAGGGTGAAGAGACCCAGTACTTC. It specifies CASSEAYGQGEETQYF.

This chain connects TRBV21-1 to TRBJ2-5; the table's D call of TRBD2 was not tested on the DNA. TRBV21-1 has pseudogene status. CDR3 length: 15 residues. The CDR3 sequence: CASSKGREGQETQYF. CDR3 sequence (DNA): TGTGCCAGCAGCAAAGGTCGGGAGGGCCAAGAGACCCAGTACTTC.

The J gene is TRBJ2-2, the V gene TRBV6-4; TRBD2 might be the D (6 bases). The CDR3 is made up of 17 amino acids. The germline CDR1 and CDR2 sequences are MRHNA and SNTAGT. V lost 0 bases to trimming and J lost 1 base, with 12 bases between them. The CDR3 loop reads CASSDSSRGGNTGELFF. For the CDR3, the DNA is TGTGCCAGCAGTGACTCGAGTCGGGGAGGGAACACCGGGGAGCTGTTTTTT.

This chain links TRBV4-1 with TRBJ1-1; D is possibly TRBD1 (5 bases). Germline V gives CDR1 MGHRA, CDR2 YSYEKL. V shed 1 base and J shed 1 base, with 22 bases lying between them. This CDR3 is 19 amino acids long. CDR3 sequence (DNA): TGCGCCAGCAGCCAAGTCGTGCGGGGGGAGATAAGCAGGAACACTGAAGCTTTCTTT. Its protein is CASSQVVRGEISRNTEAFF.

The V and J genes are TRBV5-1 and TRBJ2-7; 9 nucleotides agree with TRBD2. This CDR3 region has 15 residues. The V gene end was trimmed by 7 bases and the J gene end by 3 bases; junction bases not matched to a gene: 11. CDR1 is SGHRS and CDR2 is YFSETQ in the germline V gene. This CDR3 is CASHETLAGIYEQYF. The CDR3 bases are TGCGCCAGCCACGAAACACTAGCGGGCATCTACGAGCAGTACTTC.

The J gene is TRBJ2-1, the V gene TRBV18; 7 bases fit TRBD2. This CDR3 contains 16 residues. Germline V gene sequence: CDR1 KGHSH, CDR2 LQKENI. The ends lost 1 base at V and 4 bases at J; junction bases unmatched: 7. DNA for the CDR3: TGTGCCAGCTCACCACTCTCCGGCGGGGGTTACAATGAGCAGTTCTTC. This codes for CASSPLSGGGYNEQFF.

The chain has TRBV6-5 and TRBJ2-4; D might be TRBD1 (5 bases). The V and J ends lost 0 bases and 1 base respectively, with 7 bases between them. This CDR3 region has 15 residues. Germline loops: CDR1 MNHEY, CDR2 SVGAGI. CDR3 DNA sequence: TGTGCCAGCAGTTACTCGAACAGGGCCAAAAACATTCAGTACTTC. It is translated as CASSYSNRAKNIQYF.

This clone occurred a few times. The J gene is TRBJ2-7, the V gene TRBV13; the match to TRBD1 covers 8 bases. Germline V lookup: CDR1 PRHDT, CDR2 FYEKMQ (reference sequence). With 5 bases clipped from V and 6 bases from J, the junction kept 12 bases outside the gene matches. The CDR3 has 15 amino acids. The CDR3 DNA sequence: TGTGCCAGCAGCCCGGGGACAGGATTAGGTTCCGAGCAGTACTTC. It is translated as CASSPGTGLGSEQYF.